This T cell receptor (beta chain) derives from a study of blood T cell repertoires in COVID-19. The table came from immunoSEQ multiplex PCR; TCRdb's copy has only in-frame clones and leaves some out. The data show 200,000 to 250,000 clones, 90% to 95% seen once. Trimming left V 1 base short and J 4 bases short, with 16 bases between. The CDR3 spans 16 residues. Germline values: CDR1 SEHNR, CDR2 FQNEAQ (reference sequence). This TCR was recovered from a man between 25 and 39 years old with acute or convalescent COVID-19. The V and J genes are TRBV7-9 and TRBJ1-2; D is uncertain. The sequenced sample was peripheral blood. The DNA for the CDR3 is TGTGCCAGCAGCTTAGGAAGAGACACCCTCACCTATGGCTACACCTTC. The encoded protein is CASSLGRDTLTYGYTF.